Reported below is one T cell receptor beta chain. These data belong to a study of T cell responses to AZD1222 COVID-19 vaccine. Study in general: Pooling covered second doses at about 4 or about 12 weeks.

The CDR3 loop spans 14 amino acids. Germline lookup yields CDR1 MNHEY and CDR2 SMNVEV (reference sequence). V dropped 7 bases and J dropped 0; count of bases not matched to a gene: 2. Clones were read by immunoSEQ multiplex PCR, and TCRdb kept only the in-frame ones, dropping some. The repertoire holds about 120,000 clones, with roughly 89% as singletons. V gene TRBV27 combines with J gene TRBJ2-5; the match to TRBD2 covers 10 bases. Source: peripheral blood, taken on day 0 of AZD1222 vaccination. The clonotype comes from an adult in good health. The CDR3 reads CASKGLAYQETQYF. The CDR3 region has the DNA TGTGCCAGCAAGGGACTAGCGTACCAAGAGACCCAGTACTTC.